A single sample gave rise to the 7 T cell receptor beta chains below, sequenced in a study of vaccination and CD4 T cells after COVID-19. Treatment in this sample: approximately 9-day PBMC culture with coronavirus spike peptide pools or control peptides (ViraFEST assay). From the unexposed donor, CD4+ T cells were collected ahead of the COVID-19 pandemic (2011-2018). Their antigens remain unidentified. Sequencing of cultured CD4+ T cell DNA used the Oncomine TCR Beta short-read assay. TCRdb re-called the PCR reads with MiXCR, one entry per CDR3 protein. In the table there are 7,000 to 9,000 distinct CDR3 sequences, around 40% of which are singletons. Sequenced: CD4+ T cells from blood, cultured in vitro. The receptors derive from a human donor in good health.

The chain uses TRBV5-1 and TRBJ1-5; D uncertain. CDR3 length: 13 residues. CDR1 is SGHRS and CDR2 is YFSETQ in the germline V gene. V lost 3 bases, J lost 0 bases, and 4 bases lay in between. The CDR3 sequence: CASSSDSNQPQHF. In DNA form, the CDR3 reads TGCGCCAGCAGCTCGGATAGCAATCAGCCCCAGCATTTT.

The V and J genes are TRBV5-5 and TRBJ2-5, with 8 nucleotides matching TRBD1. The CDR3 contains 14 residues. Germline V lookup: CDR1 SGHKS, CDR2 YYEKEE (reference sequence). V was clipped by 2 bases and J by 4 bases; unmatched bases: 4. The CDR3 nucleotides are TGTGCCAGCAGCTTAGACAGGGGTGGAGAGACCCAGTACTTC. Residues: CASSLDRGGETQYF.

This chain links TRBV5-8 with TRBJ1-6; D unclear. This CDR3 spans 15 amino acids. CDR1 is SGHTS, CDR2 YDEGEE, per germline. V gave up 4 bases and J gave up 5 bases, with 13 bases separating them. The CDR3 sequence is CASSPGRSNNSPLHF. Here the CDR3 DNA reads TGTGCCAGCAGCCCCGGGAGGTCCAATAATTCACCCCTCCACTTT.

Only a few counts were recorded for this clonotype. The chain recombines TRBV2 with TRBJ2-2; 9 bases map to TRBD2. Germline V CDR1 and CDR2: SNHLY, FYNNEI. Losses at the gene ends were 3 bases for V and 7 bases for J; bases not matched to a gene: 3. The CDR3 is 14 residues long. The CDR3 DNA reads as TGTGCCAGCAGTGAGCGGGGGGGAATCGGGGAGCTGTTTTTT. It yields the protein CASSERGGIGELFF.

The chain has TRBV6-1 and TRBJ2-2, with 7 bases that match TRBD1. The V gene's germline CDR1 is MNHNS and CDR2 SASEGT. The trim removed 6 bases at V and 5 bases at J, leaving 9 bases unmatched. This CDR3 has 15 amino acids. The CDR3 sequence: CASSLGGPGTGELFF. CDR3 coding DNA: TGTGCCAGCAGCTTAGGGGGCCCGGGGACCGGGGAGCTGTTTTTT.

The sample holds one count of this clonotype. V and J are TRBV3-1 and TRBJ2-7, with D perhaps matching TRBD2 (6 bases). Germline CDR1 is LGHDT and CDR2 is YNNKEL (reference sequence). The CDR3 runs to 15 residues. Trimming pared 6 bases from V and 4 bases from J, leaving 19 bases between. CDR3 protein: CASSYQGGGTYEQYF. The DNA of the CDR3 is TGTGCCAGCAGTTACCAGGGTGGGGGGACTTACGAGCAGTACTTC.

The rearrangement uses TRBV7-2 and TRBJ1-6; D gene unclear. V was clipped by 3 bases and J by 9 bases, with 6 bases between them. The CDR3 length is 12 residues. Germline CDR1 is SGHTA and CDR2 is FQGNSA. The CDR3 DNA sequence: TGTGCCAGCAGCTTCTTGTTTTCACCCCTCCACTTT. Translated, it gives CASSFLFSPLHF.